This passage covers 3 T cell receptor beta chains from one sample sequenced in a study of response to subunit inactivated influenza vaccine. TCRdb reanalysed the RT-PCR reads using MiXCR and keeps one entry per CDR3 protein. The table has about 480,000 distinct CDR3 sequences, approximately 10% seen once; the top ten hold roughly 12%. Material: PBMCs from blood, obtained about 40 days after vaccination. These receptors came from a man between 50 and 59 years old who received an inactivated influenza vaccine.

This clonotype occurred many times. The chain combines TRBV7-2 with TRBJ2-3; 8 bases are shared with TRBD1. This CDR3 has 14 amino acids. V was pared by 2 bases and J by 3 bases, with 1 base of the junction left unmatched. Germline V CDR1 and CDR2: SGHTA, FQGNSA. DNA for the CDR3: TGTGCCAGCAGCTTAAGGACAGGGACAGATACGCAGTATTTT. Residues: CASSLRTGTDTQYF.

The V and J genes are TRBV20-1 and TRBJ1-1, with TRBD1 matching over 7 bases. V shed 2 bases, J shed 6 bases, and the junction held 9 bases outside the gene matches. Germline CDR1 and CDR2: DFQATT and SNEGSKA (reference sequence). The CDR3 covers 14 residues. The CDR3 is CSARPGQRISEAFF. CDR3 nucleotides: TGCAGTGCTAGACCGGGACAGAGAATCTCTGAAGCTTTCTTT.

There are a few counts of this clonotype. This chain uses TRBV7-9 with TRBJ2-5, with D uncertain. The V gene lost 6 bases and the J gene lost 0 bases, with 5 bases spanning the gap. The germline V gene has CDR1 SEHNR and CDR2 FQNEAQ (reference sequence). The CDR3 has 12 residues. CDR3 in DNA: TGTGCCAGCAGACATTACCAAGAGACCCAGTACTTC. This sequence encodes CASRHYQETQYF.